Each of the 27 T cell receptor beta chains below was sequenced from the same sample in a study of shared clonotypes between healthy human individuals. Method: immunoSEQ multiplex PCR; TCRdb's copy keeps in-frame clones and lacks some. The data contain more than 2 million clones, roughly 94% of them singletons. The sequencing sample was made of naive CD4+ T cells sorted from blood. Noted subset: CD45RA+ positively selected. The receptors shown here come from a man between 18 and 35 years old in good health.

The rearrangement links TRBV4-1 to TRBJ2-6, with D maybe TRBD2 (5 bases). Germline V gene lookup returns CDR1 MGHRA and CDR2 YSYEKL. The V gene lost 1 base and the J gene lost 1 base, with 8 bases spanning the gap. This CDR3 is built from 16 residues. This CDR3 is CASSQVGESGANVLTF. The CDR3, as DNA: TGCGCCAGCAGCCAAGTTGGGGAGTCTGGGGCCAACGTCCTGACTTTC.

The J gene is TRBJ2-2, the V gene TRBV5-1, with 16 bases identical to TRBD2. Germline V gives CDR1 SGHRS, CDR2 YFSETQ. The V and J ends lost 4 bases and 1 base, in that order; junction bases with no gene match: 4. The CDR3 is 18 amino acids. DNA of the CDR3: TGCGCCAGCAGCCCCGGGACTAGCGGGGGGGTGAACACCGGGGAGCTGTTTTTT. Translated, it gives CASSPGTSGGVNTGELFF.

This clone came up a few times. This chain joins TRBV19 and TRBJ1-6; D remains unclear. Germline-derived CDR1 and CDR2 are LNHDA and SQIVND (reference sequence). Between the trimmed V and J ends, which lost 7 bases and 6 bases, there was a span of 16 bases. The CDR3 has 15 amino acids. The CDR3 DNA reads TGTGCCAGTACCCCCAGAAGCACCATTAATTCACCCCTCCACTTT. Protein: CASTPRSTINSPLHF.

In DNA, the CDR3 is TGCGCCAGCAGTGACCGGGACAGGGGTTTGAACACTGAAGCTTTCTTT. As protein: CASSDRDRGLNTEAFF. V and J are TRBV10-2 and TRBJ1-1; 10 bases line up with TRBD1. This CDR3 comprises 16 residues. The V gene's germline CDR1 is WSHSY and CDR2 SAAADI. Germline trimming cut 3 bases from V and 0 bases from J; bases unmatched to any gene: 4.

V is TRBV10-2 and J is TRBJ2-2; 8 bases align to TRBD2. Germline CDR1 reads WSHSY; CDR2 reads SAAADI. V lost 8 bases, J lost 2 bases, and 10 bases stayed unmatched. This CDR3 has 16 amino acids. The CDR3 reads CASGGVAGGNTGELFF. The CDR3 nucleotides are TGCGCCAGCGGGGGGGTTGCGGGAGGCAACACCGGGGAGCTGTTTTTT.

The V call is TRBV5-6, the J call TRBJ2-7; 7 positions agree with TRBD1. This CDR3 is built from 16 residues. The germline V gene encodes CDR1 SGHDT and CDR2 YYEEEE. V dropped 2 bases and J dropped 0; count of bases not matched to a gene: 8. The chain's CDR3 is CASSFSLGQYSYEQYF. DNA for the CDR3: TGTGCCAGCAGCTTCTCGTTGGGACAGTACTCCTACGAGCAGTACTTC.

This sequence joins TRBV27 and TRBJ1-2; 9 positions agree with TRBD1. V shed 7 bases and J 7 bases; nucleotides not matched to a gene: 13. The CDR3 is made up of 15 amino acids. The germline gives CDR1 MNHEY, CDR2 SMNVEV (reference sequence). The CDR3: CASTTVGQGLGGYTF. DNA of the CDR3: TGTGCCAGCACCACTGTGGGACAGGGTTTAGGTGGCTACACCTTC.

The rearrangement links TRBV28 to TRBJ1-4; D may be TRBD1 (5 bases). V was clipped by 3 bases and J by 4 bases, with 9 bases between them. Germline V gives CDR1 MDHEN, CDR2 SYDVKM. This CDR3 spans 14 amino acids. Here the CDR3 DNA reads TGTGCCAGCAGTTTTTCAGGGAATAATGAAAAACTGTTTTTT. Amino acids: CASSFSGNNEKLFF.

CDR3 in amino acids: CASSHLGLADQETQYF. DNA of the CDR3: TGCGCCAGCAGCCACCTGGGACTAGCGGACCAAGAGACCCAGTACTTC. The V gene is TRBV4-1, the J gene TRBJ2-5; 11 bases map to TRBD2. Germline V gene lookup returns CDR1 MGHRA and CDR2 YSYEKL. The CDR3 is made up of 16 amino acids. V trimming: 3 bases; J trimming: 0 bases; junction bases outside the gene matches: 3.

The chain combines TRBV5-4 with TRBJ2-1, with 7 bases fitting TRBD2. V was clipped by 2 bases and J by 15 bases; unmatched bases: 20. This CDR3 contains 16 residues. CDR1 is SGHNT, CDR2 YYREEE, per germline (reference sequence). CDR3 coding DNA: TGTGCCAGCAGCTTCGATTCGGTCGTGTTGTGGGAGGGCCTGTTCTTC. Protein sequence: CASSFDSVVLWEGLFF.

The CDR3: CASRPSSSTGGTLHYGYTF. CDR3 nucleotides: TGCGCCAGCCGCCCCAGCAGCTCGACAGGGGGCACGCTACACTATGGCTACACCTTC. The chain carries TRBV5-1 and TRBJ1-2; 10 bases line up with TRBD1. Germline V gene data show CDR1 as SGHRS and CDR2 as YFSETQ. Unmatched junction bases numbered 21, after V lost 7 bases and J lost 3 bases. This CDR3 is built from 19 residues.

The rearrangement uses TRBV5-1 and TRBJ2-2, with TRBD2 matching over 11 bases. Germline CDR1 is SGHRS and CDR2 is YFSETQ. V lost 4 bases to trimming and J lost 10 bases; unmatched junction nucleotides: 9. The CDR3 consists of 15 residues. The DNA for the CDR3 is TGCGCCAGCAGCGTAGCGGGAGGGACGATGGCGGAGCTGTTTTTT. Its protein is CASSVAGGTMAELFF.

Notes on this clone: This could be a read error, since a much larger clone is one nucleotide away. The sample contains more than one DNA sequence encoding this CDR3. The chain recombines TRBV5-4 with TRBJ2-7, with TRBD1 as a possible D gene (5 bases). V dropped 0 bases and J dropped 12 bases, with 13 bases sitting between them. Germline V gene sequence: CDR1 SGHNT, CDR2 YYREEE (reference sequence). The CDR3 has 12 amino acids. This CDR3 reads CASSLEGPKLYF. CDR3 bases: TGTGCCAGCAGCTTGGAGGGGCCTAAGCTGTACTTC.

This rearrangement joins TRBV4-3 to TRBJ2-3, with 13 bases matching TRBD2. The J segment lost 8 bases and the V segment lost 4 bases, leaving 3 bases of the junction unmatched. The CDR3 extends over 14 amino acids. Germline loops: CDR1 LGHNA, CDR2 YSLEER. The CDR3 loop is CASSPGLAGATQYF. The DNA of the CDR3 is TGCGCCAGCAGCCCCGGACTAGCGGGAGCTACGCAGTATTTT.

The CDR3 spells CASSLRDTGELFF. The CDR3 DNA reads as TGTGCCAGCAGCTTAAGGGACACCGGGGAGCTGTTTTTT. The chain links TRBV7-3 to TRBJ2-2; D is unclear. This CDR3 has 13 residues. Germline V gives CDR1 SGHTA, CDR2 FQGTGA. V was trimmed by 1 base and J by 3 bases, leaving 3 bases between them.

The chain uses TRBV18 and TRBJ2-5; 7 bases map to TRBD2. The trim removed 4 bases at V and 7 bases at J, leaving 12 bases unmatched. The germline CDR1 and CDR2 sequences are KGHSH and LQKENI. The CDR3 runs 15 residues. The CDR3, as DNA: TGTGCCAGCTCACAACCGGGAGGTCCTGAGGGGACCCAGTACTTC. This gives the protein CASSQPGGPEGTQYF.

This chain uses TRBV6-5 with TRBJ1-1; 9 bases align to TRBD1. The CDR3 is 12 amino acids. Germline V gene lookup returns CDR1 MNHEY and CDR2 SVGAGI. V gave up 8 bases and J gave up 10 bases; unmatched junction bases: 8. In DNA, the CDR3 is TGTGCCAGCTCGAACAGGGGGCCTGTAGCTTTCTTT. Its translation: CASSNRGPVAFF.

A single count supports this clone. V usage is TRBV10-3 and J usage is TRBJ1-2; TRBD1 matches 7 bases. Trimming took 3 bases from V and 8 from J; bases not matched to a gene: 3. This CDR3 contains 12 residues. Per the germline V gene, CDR1 is ENHRY and CDR2 is SYGVKD. CDR3 nucleotide sequence: TGTGCCATCAGTGAAACGACAGGGGGCTACACCTTC. Translating it yields CAISETTGGYTF.

The chain recombines TRBV2 with TRBJ2-7; D perhaps matches TRBD1 (5 bases). The CDR3 has 14 residues. Per the germline V gene, CDR1 is SNHLY and CDR2 is FYNNEI. Trimming shortened V by 5 bases and J by 2 bases, and 13 bases separated the two germline ends. CDR3 DNA: TGTGCCAGCAGTCCCCACCAGGGAACCTACGAGCAGTACTTC. Amino acids: CASSPHQGTYEQYF.

The chain couples TRBV5-1 to TRBJ1-1; no clear D. Trimming cost V 0 bases and J 2 bases, with 8 bases left between them. CDR3 length: 14 residues. Germline values: CDR1 SGHRS, CDR2 YFSETQ. As DNA, the CDR3 is TGCGCCAGCAGCTTGGTTGGGGATAACACTGAAGCTTTCTTT. This translates into CASSLVGDNTEAFF.

This chain links TRBV18 with TRBJ1-3; D uncertain. The CDR3 is made up of 14 amino acids. V lost 1 base and J lost 5, with 9 bases in between. CDR1 and CDR2 from the germline V gene are KGHSH and LQKENI. This CDR3 reads CASSPRQERNTIYF. For the CDR3, the DNA is TGTGCCAGCTCACCACGGCAGGAGAGAAACACCATATATTTT.

Of note for this clone: The same CDR3 also results from other DNA sequences found in this sample. The chain couples TRBV28 to TRBJ1-5; D unclear. The CDR3 sequence is 13 residues long. CDR1 and CDR2 (germline): MDHEN, SYDVKM. With 2 bases removed from V and 1 base from J, the gap between germline ends came to 3 bases. For the CDR3, the DNA is TGTGCCAGCAGTTTAAACAGCAATCAGCCCCAGCATTTT. Protein: CASSLNSNQPQHF.

Comment on this clone: At the DNA level, this CDR3 is encoded by other sequences in the same sample as well. The rearrangement joins TRBV2 to TRBJ2-3; D not resolved. Per the germline V gene, CDR1 is SNHLY and CDR2 is FYNNEI. Trimming shortened V by 9 bases and J by 1 base, and 8 bases separated the two germline ends. CDR3 length equals 12 residues. The CDR3 bases are TGTGCCAGTGGTAGGGGCACAGATACGCAGTATTTT. As protein: CASGRGTDTQYF.

This clone was found once. The chain carries TRBV7-2 and TRBJ2-2; D is unresolved. Trimming pared 0 bases from V and 7 bases from J, leaving 9 bases between. CDR1 is SGHTA and CDR2 is FQGNSA in the germline V gene. The CDR3 length is 14 residues. CDR3 residues: CASSLATNLGELFF. In nucleotides, the CDR3 is TGTGCCAGCAGCTTAGCTACGAACCTCGGGGAGCTGTTTTTT.

As to this clone: Other DNA sequences from this sample encode an identical CDR3 as well. The rearrangement links TRBV10-3 to TRBJ1-6, with D uncertain. This CDR3 contains 14 residues. V was pared by 6 bases and J by 4 bases, with 10 bases between. Germline assignment: CDR1 ENHRY and CDR2 SYGVKD. The CDR3 DNA is TGTGCCATCAGCGGTACAGATTATAATTCACCCCTCCACTTT. This encodes CAISGTDYNSPLHF.

V usage is TRBV11-2 and J usage is TRBJ1-6; maybe TRBD1 (5 bases). Trimming left V 5 bases short and J 14 bases short, with 19 bases between. Germline CDR1 is SGHAT and CDR2 is FQNNGV. There are 14 residues in the CDR3. CDR3: CASSAAGRVLALHF. For the CDR3, the DNA is TGTGCCAGCAGCGCCGCCGGCAGGGTCTTGGCCCTCCACTTT.

On this clone: Other DNA sequences of this sample code for an identical CDR3. The V gene is TRBV21-1, the J gene TRBJ1-5; the tabulated D call, TRBD1, remains unverified against the DNA. TRBV21-1 is reported as a pseudogene. This CDR3 contains 13 residues. In DNA, the CDR3 is TGTGCCAGCAGTAAGGGGAACAATCAGCCCCAGCATTTT. This gives the protein CASSKGNNQPQHF.